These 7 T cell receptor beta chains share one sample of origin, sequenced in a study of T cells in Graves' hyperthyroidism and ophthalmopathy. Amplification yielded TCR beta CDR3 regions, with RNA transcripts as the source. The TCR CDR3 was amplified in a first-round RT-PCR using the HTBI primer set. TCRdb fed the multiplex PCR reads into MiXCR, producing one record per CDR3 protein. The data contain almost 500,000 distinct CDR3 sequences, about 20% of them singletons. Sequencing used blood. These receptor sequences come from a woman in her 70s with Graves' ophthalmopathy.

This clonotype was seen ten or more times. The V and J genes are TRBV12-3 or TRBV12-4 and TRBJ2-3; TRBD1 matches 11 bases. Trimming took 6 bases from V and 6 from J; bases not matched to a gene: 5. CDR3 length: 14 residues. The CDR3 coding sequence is TGTGCCAGCAGCCCGGGACAGGGGGTGGATACGCAGTATTTT. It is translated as CASSPGQGVDTQYF.

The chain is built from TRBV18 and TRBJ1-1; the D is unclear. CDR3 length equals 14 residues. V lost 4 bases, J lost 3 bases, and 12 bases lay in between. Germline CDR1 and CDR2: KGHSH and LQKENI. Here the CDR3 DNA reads TGTGCCAGCTCACGTGAGATCGAGGACACTGAAGCTTTCTTT. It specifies CASSREIEDTEAFF.

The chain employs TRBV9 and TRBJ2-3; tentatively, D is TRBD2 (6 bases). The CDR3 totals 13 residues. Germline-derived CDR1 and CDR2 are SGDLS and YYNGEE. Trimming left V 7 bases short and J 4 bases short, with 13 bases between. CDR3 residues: CASGLGRSDTQYF. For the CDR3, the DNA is TGTGCCAGCGGCCTAGGGAGGTCAGATACGCAGTATTTT. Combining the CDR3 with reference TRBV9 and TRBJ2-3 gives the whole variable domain DSGVTQTPKHLITATGQRVTLRCSPRSGDLSVYWYQQSLDQGLQFLIQYYNGEERAKGNILERFSAQQFPDLHSELNLSSLELGDSALYFCASGLGRSDTQYFGPGTRLTVL.

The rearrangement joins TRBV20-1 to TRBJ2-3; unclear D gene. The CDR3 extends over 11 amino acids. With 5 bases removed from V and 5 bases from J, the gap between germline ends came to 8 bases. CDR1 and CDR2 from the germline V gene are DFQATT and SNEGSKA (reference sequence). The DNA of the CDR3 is TGCAGTGCTCGCCCCCTAGATACGCAGTATTTT. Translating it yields CSARPLDTQYF.

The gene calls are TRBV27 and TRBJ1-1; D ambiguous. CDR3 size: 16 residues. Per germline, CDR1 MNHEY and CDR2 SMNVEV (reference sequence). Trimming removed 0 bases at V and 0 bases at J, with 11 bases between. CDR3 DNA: TGTGCCAGCAGTTTATCCAGGAGTGGGGTGAACACTGAAGCTTTCTTT. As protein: CASSLSRSGVNTEAFF.

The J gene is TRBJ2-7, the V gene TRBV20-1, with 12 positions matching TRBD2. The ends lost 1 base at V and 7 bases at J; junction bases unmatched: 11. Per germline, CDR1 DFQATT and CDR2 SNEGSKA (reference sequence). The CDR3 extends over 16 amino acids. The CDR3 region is CSARVLAGGTGGEQYF. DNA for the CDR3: TGCAGTGCTAGAGTACTAGCGGGAGGTACGGGGGGGGAGCAGTACTTC.

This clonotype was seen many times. In DNA form, the CDR3 reads TGTGCCAGCAGCTTAGCTCCAGCGGGACGGGAGACCCAGTACTTC. Encoded protein: CASSLAPAGRETQYF. The rearrangement links TRBV7-2 to TRBJ2-5, with 7 bases that match TRBD2. Per germline, CDR1 SGHTA and CDR2 FQGNSA. The junction had 6 bases not matched to a gene; V was cut back by 0 bases and J by 5 bases. The CDR3 is 15 residues long.